The sequence of this TCR beta chain was determined in a study of lymphopenia after photon versus proton radiotherapy. Overall study findings and caveats: Only patients who died were analyzed for survival; proton advantage is unproven. Post-nadir TCR diversity decline inversely tracked overall survival among those who died. After the lymphocyte nadir, photon-treated repertoires showed oligoclonal expansion, especially of CD8+ Temra cells.

Worth noting for this clone: The antigen remains undetermined.

TCRdb keeps only in-frame clones here, not all; method: immunoSEQ multiplex PCR. Among 50,000 to 75,000 clones listed, roughly 86% were seen once. Germline V gives CDR1 MGHRA, CDR2 YSYEKL. The V and J ends lost 3 bases and 8 bases respectively, with 14 bases between them. This CDR3 is built from 14 residues. The origin of this receptor is a man aged 35 to 55 with gastric cancer. The material sequenced was peripheral blood, taken from a patient treated with photon-based radiotherapy. The chain links TRBV4-1 to TRBJ2-1; possible D gene TRBD2, 6 bases. The DNA of the CDR3 is TGCGCCAGCAGCCAGCGGGCCTTAGCGGATGAGCAGTTCTTC. Translating gives CASSQRALADEQFF.